The clone carrying this T cell receptor (beta chain) was picked up a small number of times. Its antigen remains unidentified. The sample originates from a study of T cell responses to AZD1222 COVID-19 vaccine. Study-wide results and caveats: Within unmutated variant regions lay the reported targets of nearly half of spike-specific TCRs. Spike-specific TCRs gained breadth and depth after people received two AZD1222 doses. Spike as a whole was targeted by vaccine-associated CD4 TCRs, dominant at 160-218 and 743-854. A mostly white British donor set with more females was recruited, and clonal diversity was possibly underestimated.

Clones were read by immunoSEQ multiplex PCR, and TCRdb kept only the in-frame ones, dropping some. This sample has around 130,000 clones, with roughly nine tenths found just once. The sample was peripheral blood, taken 28 days after the second AZD1222 dose. The receptor comes from an adult who received the AZD1222 COVID-19 vaccine.

CDR3 in DNA: TGTGCCAGCAGCTCGCTAGGGGCCGCGAGCTGGGCCCAGCATTTT. Protein sequence: CASSSLGAASWAQHF. The chain combines TRBV28 with TRBJ1-5, with D perhaps TRBD1 (5 bases). Trimming removed 6 bases from V and 11 bases from J, with 23 bases in between. This CDR3 spans 15 amino acids. Germline V CDR1 and CDR2: MDHEN, SYDVKM.